Listed below are T cell receptor beta chains from one sample, sequenced in a study of Ad26.COV2.S vaccination and SARS-CoV-2 variants. Assay used: immunoSEQ multiplex PCR; TCRdb lists only in-frame clones, some missing. The table records roughly 300,000 clones, around 89% of them present only once. Sequences were derived from peripheral blood, sampled in a trial of Ad26.COV2.S vaccine versus placebo. The receptors here all came from a person aged 18-65 years who received the Ad26.COV2.S COVID-19 vaccine or a placebo. Each CDR3 is given with its conserved first and last residue. The D gene is left open where the match is weak. Clone sizes are given selectively: once, few, many, or a class where the clone is expanded.

J,D,size,V,DNA,CDR3
TRBJ2-7,.,.,TRBV6-5,TGTGCCAGCGGATCCGGTGGGGGTTACGAGCAGTACTTC,CASGSGGGYEQYF
TRBJ2-2,TRBD1,once,TRBV7-6,TGTGCCAGCAGCCTACAGGGGGCGACCGGGGAGCTGTTTTTT,CASSLQGATGELFF
TRBJ1-5,.,.,TRBV4-2,TGTGCCAGCAGCCAAGAGGGTCGGACAGTGGGCGGGCAGCCCCAGCATTTT,CASSQEGRTVGGQPQHF
TRBJ2-7,TRBD1,once,TRBV28,TGTGCCAGCAACGAACAGGGGGCCCTCCGCGAGCAGTACTTC,CASNEQGALREQYF
TRBJ2-4,.,.,TRBV6-6,TGTGCCAGCAGTTACTCGGGGGTACAAAACATTCAGTACTTC,CASSYSGVQNIQYF
TRBJ2-5,.,.,TRBV18,TGTGCCAGCTCACCCCAGGGGTCGGAAGAGACCCAGTACTTC,CASSPQGSEETQYF
TRBJ1-2,.,.,TRBV2,TGTGCCAGCAGTGAATTGGTCTCTCAGGGGGGCTACACCTTC,CASSELVSQGGYTF
TRBJ2-3,TRBD2,.,TRBV7-2,TGTGCCAGCAGGCTAGCGGGGGGCGGGGGAGATACGCAGTATTTT,CASRLAGGGGDTQYF
TRBJ2-4,.,.,TRBV10-1,TGCGCCAGCAGTGATGGGGGAGCAGGGACGACCAAAAACATTCAGTACTTC,CASSDGGAGTTKNIQYF
TRBJ1-1,.,.,TRBV9,TGTGCCAGCAGCGTAGAGGGGGGCACTGAAGCTTTCTTT,CASSVEGGTEAFF
TRBJ2-5,TRBD2,.,TRBV18,TGTGCCAGCTCACCACTCCGATCTAGCGGGAGGAGAGAGACCCAGTACTTC,CASSPLRSSGRRETQYF
TRBJ2-7,.,.,TRBV5-1,TGCGCCAGCAGCTTGGCCCCCAATGATGGGCAGTACTTC,CASSLAPNDGQYF
TRBJ2-5,TRBD1,.,TRBV4-2,TGTGCCAGCAGCCGGGGACAGGGGGCGACCCAAGAGACCCAGTACTTC,CASSRGQGATQETQYF
TRBJ2-1,.,once,TRBV5-1,TGCGCCAGCAGATATGGACAACTCAATGAGCAGTTCTTC,CASRYGQLNEQFF
TRBJ1-3,.,.,TRBV6-6,TGTGCCAGCAGCCCGTCCCCGAGTGGAAACACCATATATTTT,CASSPSPSGNTIYF
TRBJ2-2,TRBD2,.,TRBV5-1,TGCGCCAGCAGCTTGGGCGGCGGGAGTGAGACCGGGGAGCTGTTTTTT,CASSLGGGSETGELFF
TRBJ2-2,.,.,TRBV9,TGTGCCAGCAGCGTAAGGGGCACCGGGGAGCTGTTTTTT,CASSVRGTGELFF
TRBJ1-3,TRBD1,few,TRBV5-1,TGCGCCAGCAGCTATGGACAGGGGGCGAAAGGAAACACCATATATTTT,CASSYGQGAKGNTIYF
TRBJ2-5,.,.,TRBV3-1/TRBV3-2,TGTGCCAGCAGCCAAGTCTACCGCACCCAAGAGACCCAGTACTTC,CASSQVYRTQETQYF
TRBJ2-1,.,.,TRBV11-2,TGTGCCAGCAGCTTAGCCCTATCCACCTACAATGAGCAGTTCTTC,CASSLALSTYNEQFF
TRBJ2-4,.,.,TRBV28,TGTGCCAGCGCCTACCCGGGACGCGACATTCAGTACTTC,CASAYPGRDIQYF
TRBJ2-1,.,.,TRBV5-1,TGCGCCAGCAGCTTCGCGGGCCTATACAATGAGCAGTTCTTC,CASSFAGLYNEQFF
TRBJ2-7,.,once,TRBV5-4,TGTGCCAGCAGCTTGAGGGCTGCTTCAACCTACGAGCAGTACTTC,CASSLRAASTYEQYF
TRBJ1-1,TRBD1,.,TRBV5-4,TGTGCCAGCAGGACAGGGGGGGACACTGAAGCTTTCTTT,CASRTGGDTEAFF
TRBJ2-3,TRBD2,.,TRBV3-1/TRBV3-2,TGTGCCAGCAGCCAAGGTCTAGCGGGAGCAGATACGCAGTATTTT,CASSQGLAGADTQYF
TRBJ2-1,.,.,TRBV6-6,TGTGCCAGCAGTTACTCCGGCTTTGAGCAGTTCTTC,CASSYSGFEQFF
TRBJ2-2,.,.,TRBV27,TGTGCCAGCAGTTTCTCCAGGCCTGGGAGCACCGGGGAGCTGTTTTTT,CASSFSRPGSTGELFF
TRBJ2-1,.,.,TRBV2,TGTGCCAGCAGTTTTATCGGGGGACCCTCCTACAATGAGCAGTTCTTC,CASSFIGGPSYNEQFF
TRBJ2-7,TRBD1,.,TRBV2,TGTGCCAGCTTAAGGGACAGCTTCTCCTACGAGCAGTACTTC,CASLRDSFSYEQYF
TRBJ2-7,TRBD1,few,TRBV28,TGTGCCAGCAGTTTAGGGGGACAGGCAACGAGGGAGCAGTACTTC,CASSLGGQATREQYF
TRBJ1-1,.,.,TRBV19,TGTGCCAGTAATAAGGGGGAGATCACTGAAGCTTTCTTT,CASNKGEITEAFF
TRBJ2-3,.,.,TRBV7-2,TGTGCCAGCAGCTCCCGCCAGGAAAGCACAGATACGCAGTATTTT,CASSSRQESTDTQYF
TRBJ2-7,TRBD1,.,TRBV5-4,TGTGCCAGCAGCTTGGCCCCGGGACAGGGCTACGAGCAGTACTTC,CASSLAPGQGYEQYF
TRBJ1-4,.,.,TRBV21-1,TGTGCCAGCAGCAAAGCGGAATTTGGGGGGCAAAATGAAAAACTGTTTTTT,CASSKAEFGGQNEKLFF
TRBJ1-4,.,.,TRBV5-1,TGCGCCAGCAGCTCCCTCAGGGAGGGCGGGGAACTGTTTTTT,CASSSLREGGELFF
TRBJ2-6,.,few,TRBV30,TGTGCCCGGAGGAGCTCTGGGGCCAACGTCCTGACTTTC,CARRSSGANVLTF
TRBJ2-1,.,.,TRBV7-9,TGTGCCAGCAGCATTACCGGGACTTCGAGGGGTGAGCAGTTCTTC,CASSITGTSRGEQFF
TRBJ1-6,.,once,TRBV27,TGTGCCAGCAGTCGCCCCTCCGTCAATTCACCCCTCCACTTT,CASSRPSVNSPLHF
TRBJ2-7,.,.,TRBV29-1,TGCAGCGCCAAGGGACGGAGGTCCTACGAGCAGTACTTC,CSAKGRRSYEQYF
TRBJ2-2,TRBD2,.,TRBV4-3,TGCGCCAGCAGCCAAGAAAGGCTAGCGGGGGGCACGGGGGAGCTGTTTTTT,CASSQERLAGGTGELFF
TRBJ2-1,.,.,TRBV7-9,TGTGCCAGCAGCTTTAGCAGAGACTCCTACAATGAGCAGTTCTTC,CASSFSRDSYNEQFF
TRBJ2-7,.,.,TRBV4-1,TGCGCCAGCAGCCGGACGGGAACCTACGAGCAGTACTTC,CASSRTGTYEQYF
TRBJ1-2,.,.,TRBV11-2,TGTGCCAGCAGCTTAGTGTTCACAGGGCGAAAGTATGGCTACACCTTC,CASSLVFTGRKYGYTF
TRBJ2-1,.,.,TRBV7-2,TGTGCCAGCAGCTTAGGCGGCAGGGGGAGGGATGAGCAGTTCTTC,CASSLGGRGRDEQFF
TRBJ2-7,.,.,TRBV5-1,TGCGCCAGCAGCTTGTCTGCAGGGTCCGTCTCCTACGAGCAGTACTTC,CASSLSAGSVSYEQYF
TRBJ2-3,TRBD2,.,TRBV2,TGTGCCAGTCGGGAGGTCGGCACAGATACGCAGTATTTT,CASREVGTDTQYF
TRBJ2-2,.,.,TRBV7-2,TGTGCCAGCAGCTTCAACACCGGGGAGCTGTTTTTT,CASSFNTGELFF
TRBJ1-2,TRBD1,.,TRBV7-8,TGTGCCAGCAGACCCGACAGGGGGTCGTATGGCTACACCTTC,CASRPDRGSYGYTF
TRBJ1-1,.,.,TRBV5-8,TGTGCCACCAAGTCGAGGGGGGTTTTCACTGAAGCTTTCTTT,CATKSRGVFTEAFF
TRBJ1-3,TRBD1,.,TRBV7-9,TGTGCCAGCAGCTCTCCCGGACAGGCTGGAAACACCATATATTTT,CASSSPGQAGNTIYF
TRBJ1-3,.,.,TRBV9,TGTGCCAGCAGCGTAACGGGAAACTCTGGAAACACCATATATTTT,CASSVTGNSGNTIYF
TRBJ1-4,.,.,TRBV19,TGTGCCAGTAGTATATCTGGGGCAACTAATGAAAAACTGTTTTTT,CASSISGATNEKLFF
TRBJ2-1,.,.,TRBV9,TGTGCCAGCAGCGCACTTACAGGGTCCGGGAATGAGCAGTTCTTC,CASSALTGSGNEQFF